Shown below are 2 T cell receptor beta chains from a single sample sequenced in a study of blood T cell repertoires in COVID-19. The repertoire was sequenced with immunoSEQ multiplex PCR; TCRdb's copy has only in-frame clones and lacks some. The sample lists under 150,000 clones, 79% occurring once. The source material was peripheral blood. Receptors originate from a man between 45 and 60 years old with active or convalescent COVID-19.

The chain employs TRBV19 and TRBJ2-7; D is undetermined. Between the trimmed V and J ends, which lost 3 bases and 3 bases, there was a span of 21 bases. The CDR3 sequence is 17 residues long. CDR1 is LNHDA, CDR2 SQIVND, per germline (reference sequence). The CDR3 DNA is TGTGCCAGTAGTATGATTCATGGTGAACACCTTTTCTACGAGCAGTACTTC. This encodes CASSMIHGEHLFYEQYF.

This chain uses TRBV2 with TRBJ1-1; D is possibly TRBD1 (5 bases). CDR3 length equals 15 residues. Trimming shortened V by 2 bases and J by 1 base, and 11 bases separated the two germline ends. Germline assignment: CDR1 SNHLY and CDR2 FYNNEI. The DNA for the CDR3 is TGTGCCAGCAGTGAATTTGGTCAGGGGAACACTGAAGCTTTCTTT. It yields the protein CASSEFGQGNTEAFF.